The 16 T cell receptor beta chains listed next were all sequenced from one sample in a study of cytomegalovirus exposure and HLA in healthy donors. A multiplex PCR was run with 60 Vbeta primers and 13 Jbeta primers. Using immunoSEQ multiplex PCR, the repertoire was profiled, and TCRdb retains in-frame clones only, with some absent. The sample records around 150,000 clones, around 84% being singletons. The sequenced sample was PBMCs. The receptors were gathered from a man younger than 35 in good health and CMV-seronegative.

The chain couples TRBV5-8 to TRBJ1-2; no clear D gene. V lost 0 bases and J lost 6, with 6 bases in between. Germline CDR1 reads SGHTS; CDR2 reads YDEGEE. CDR3 length: 12 residues. The CDR3 protein is CASSLAGNGYTF. The CDR3 DNA reads as TGTGCCAGCAGCTTGGCAGGCAATGGCTACACCTTC.

The chain couples TRBV7-3 to TRBJ2-3; 8 bases fit TRBD2. Germline V gene data show CDR1 as SGHTA and CDR2 as FQGTGA. The CDR3 covers 14 residues. With 3 bases clipped from V and 5 bases from J, the junction kept 4 bases outside the gene matches. The CDR3 region is CASSLGLGGDTQYF. The CDR3 region has the DNA TGTGCCAGCAGCTTGGGACTAGGGGGAGATACGCAGTATTTT.

Regarding this clone: One end of the junction varies from germline; a read error may be responsible. This chain joins TRBV5-4 and TRBJ2-7, with unresolved D. The germline V gene has CDR1 SGHNT and CDR2 YYREEE (reference sequence). The CDR3 has 14 amino acids. The CDR3 sequence: CASSLARAYYEQYF. CDR3 DNA: TGTGCCAGCAGTTTGGCTAGAGCCTACTACGAGCAGTACTTC.

This clone showed up just once. The chain combines TRBV6-4 with TRBJ2-3, with TRBD1 matching 7 bases. Trimming cost V 2 bases and J 2 bases; bases outside gene matches: 4. Germline lookup yields CDR1 MRHNA and CDR2 SNTAGT. This CDR3 spans 15 amino acids. The CDR3 is CASSDQGQNTDTQYF. In DNA form, the CDR3 reads TGTGCCAGCAGTGACCAGGGACAGAACACAGATACGCAGTATTTT.

J is TRBJ2-7 and V is TRBV29-1, with 15 bases that match TRBD2. V shed 1 base, J shed 4 bases, and the junction held 11 bases outside the gene matches. The germline V gene has CDR1 SQVTM and CDR2 ANQGSEA. The CDR3 loop spans 18 amino acids. CDR3 nucleotides: TGCAGCGTTGAAGGGGGACTAGCGGGAGGAAGTCTCCCGTACGAGCAGTACTTC. Translation: CSVEGGLAGGSLPYEQYF.

The rearrangement joins TRBV29-1 to TRBJ2-2; no firm D call. The CDR3 sequence is 11 residues long. Germline V gene lookup returns CDR1 SQVTM and CDR2 ANQGSEA. V gave up 7 bases and J gave up 2 bases, with 5 bases separating them. The CDR3 DNA sequence: TGCAGCGCCTCTAACACCGGGGAGCTGTTTTTT. Translating gives CSASNTGELFF.

The chain joins TRBV4-2 to TRBJ1-2; 10 nucleotides agree with TRBD1. V shed 1 base, J shed 3 bases, and the junction held 8 bases outside the gene matches. The CDR3 consists of 17 residues. CDR1 LGHNA and CDR2 YNFKEQ come from the germline V gene. The CDR3 region is CASSQAPVTGGDYGYTF. The CDR3 nucleotides read TGTGCCAGCAGCCAAGCCCCGGTGACAGGGGGCGACTATGGCTACACCTTC.

The chain links TRBV19 to TRBJ2-1; D might be TRBD1 (6 bases). Trimming took off 1 base at V and 4 bases at J, with 14 bases between the two ends. CDR1 is LNHDA, CDR2 SQIVND, per germline (reference sequence). The CDR3 consists of 16 residues. The CDR3: CASSIVGDNSYNEQFF. CDR3 DNA: TGTGCCAGTAGTATAGTGGGGGACAACTCTTACAATGAGCAGTTCTTC.

This clone was seen once. The chain has TRBV5-1 and TRBJ2-7; 10 nucleotides agree with TRBD1. This CDR3 has 17 amino acids. Trimming took 0 bases from V and 5 from J; bases not matched to a gene: 11. Germline V gene lookup returns CDR1 SGHRS and CDR2 YFSETQ. CDR3 DNA: TGCGCCAGCAGCTTGGAGAGCGTCGGGACAGGGGTTGACGAGCAGTACTTC. Its protein product is CASSLESVGTGVDEQYF.

The V gene is TRBV7-2, the J gene TRBJ2-7, with 7 bases that match TRBD2. CDR3 size: 15 residues. Germline V gene data show CDR1 as SGHTA and CDR2 as FQGNSA. V was clipped by 0 bases and J by 2 bases; unmatched bases: 4. CDR3 in DNA: TGTGCCAGCAGCTTAGCTGTGGGAGGGACCTACGAGCAGTACTTC. It encodes CASSLAVGGTYEQYF.

The V call is TRBV6-1, the J call TRBJ2-1; TRBD2 aligns across 9 bases. Germline V CDR1 and CDR2: MNHNS, SASEGT. V lost 4 bases to trimming and J lost 12 bases; unmatched junction nucleotides: 13. The CDR3 totals 15 residues. The CDR3 coding sequence is TGTGCCAGCAGTGGGGCGGGAGGGCCAAAGGGGGGGCAGTTCTTC. This gives the protein CASSGAGGPKGGQFF.

The genes are TRBV5-4 and TRBJ1-5; 7 nucleotides line up with TRBD1. The J segment lost 5 bases and the V segment lost 4 bases, leaving 6 bases of the junction unmatched. From germline, CDR1 is SGHNT and CDR2 YYREEE (reference sequence). The CDR3 contains 14 residues. This CDR3 is CASSLDRPYQPQHF. The CDR3 region has the DNA TGTGCCAGCAGCCTGGACAGGCCGTATCAGCCCCAGCATTTT.

The chain joins TRBV6-4 to TRBJ2-2; perhaps TRBD1 as D (6 bases). V gave up 3 bases and J gave up 2 bases, with 10 bases separating them. This CDR3 has 15 amino acids. CDR1 and CDR2 (germline): MRHNA, SNTAGT. The CDR3 loop is CASSEGGINTGELFF. The CDR3 DNA follows: TGTGCCAGCAGTGAAGGGGGAATAAACACCGGGGAGCTGTTTTTT.

This rearrangement joins TRBV9 to TRBJ2-1; TRBD1 matches at 12 bases. Trimming took 1 base from V and 9 from J; bases not matched to a gene: 8. CDR3 length: 16 amino acids. The V gene's germline CDR1 is SGDLS and CDR2 YYNGEE. CDR3 DNA: TGTGCCAGCAGCGTATACGGGACAGGGGGCTGGGGTGAGCAGTTCTTC. This encodes CASSVYGTGGWGEQFF.

The gene calls are TRBV29-1 and TRBJ2-4; D uncertain. Germline assignment: CDR1 SQVTM and CDR2 ANQGSEA. Trimming cost V 8 bases and J 4 bases, with 18 bases left between them. The CDR3 runs to 14 residues. Written as DNA, the CDR3 is TGCAGCCCGATTCCCTTGAACAGTAAAAACATTCAGTACTTC. Translating it yields CSPIPLNSKNIQYF.

J is TRBJ1-1 and V is TRBV29-1, with D perhaps TRBD1 (5 bases). The germline V and J ends were trimmed by 1 base and 4 bases, with 16 bases remaining between them. The CDR3 spans 15 residues. Germline loops: CDR1 SQVTM, CDR2 ANQGSEA. CDR3 DNA: TGCAGCGTTGAAGGTGAGGAAGGGGTTGGCACTGAAGCTTTCTTT. Translation gives CSVEGEEGVGTEAFF.